The clone carrying this T cell receptor beta chain appeared a single time. This entry comes from a study of shared clonotypes between healthy human individuals. In the naive CD8 group, cells lacked CD45RO and were positively selected for CCR7, so terminally differentiated effector memory CD45RA+ cells were left out. In germline, CDR1 is SGDLS, CDR2 YYNGEE. The length of the CDR3 is 14 residues. V was trimmed by 6 bases and J by 2 bases, leaving 13 bases between them. Clones were read by immunoSEQ multiplex PCR, and TCRdb kept only the in-frame ones, dropping some. The sample gives some 1,900,000 clones, about 95% of which show up once; approximately 1.2% is in the top ten.

V gene TRBV9 combines with J gene TRBJ2-3; D assignment may be TRBD1 or TRBD2 (5 bases each). This receptor was obtained from a man aged 18 to 29 in good health. The sequencing input was naive CD8+ T cells sorted from blood. CDR3 loop: CASTGDGFTDTQYF. The CDR3 DNA follows: TGTGCCAGCACCGGGGACGGATTCACAGATACGCAGTATTTT. The whole variable domain, remainder taken from reference TRBV9 and TRBJ2-3, is DSGVTQTPKHLITATGQRVTLRCSPRSGDLSVYWYQQSLDQGLQFLIQYYNGEERAKGNILERFSAQQFPDLHSELNLSSLELGDSALYFCASTGDGFTDTQYFGPGTRLTVL.